This T cell receptor beta chain emerged from a study of T cell responses to AZD1222 COVID-19 vaccine. Findings and caveats of the study: Clonal diversity may have been underestimated in mostly white British donors. Across the whole spike, CD4 TCRs peaked at regions 160-218 and 743-854.

The germline V gene has CDR1 SGHTA and CDR2 FQGNSA. The germline V and J ends were trimmed by 2 bases and 1 base, with 17 bases remaining between them. This CDR3 has 17 residues. Repertoires were generated with immunoSEQ multiplex PCR, while TCRdb's copy carries only in-frame clones and drops some. Among fewer than 110,000 clones listed, 85% to 90% were seen once. This clone showed up just once. No antigen is known for it. The sample consisted of peripheral blood, taken on day 0 of AZD1222 vaccination. V gene TRBV7-2 combines with J gene TRBJ1-1; D is possibly TRBD1 (6 bases). This receptor was identified in an adult in good health. The CDR3 DNA sequence: TGTGCCAGCAGCTTAAGGGACGTTCGAGGGGGGAACACTGAAGCTTTCTTT. Encoded protein: CASSLRDVRGGNTEAFF.